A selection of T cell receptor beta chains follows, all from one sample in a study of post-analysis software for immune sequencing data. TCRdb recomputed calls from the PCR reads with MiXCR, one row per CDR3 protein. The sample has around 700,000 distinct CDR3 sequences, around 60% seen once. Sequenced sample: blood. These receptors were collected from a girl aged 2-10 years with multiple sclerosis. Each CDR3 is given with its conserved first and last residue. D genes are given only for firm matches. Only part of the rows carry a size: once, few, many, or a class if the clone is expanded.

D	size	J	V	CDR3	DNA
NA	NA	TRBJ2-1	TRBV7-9	CASSLAPLNEQFF	TGTGCCAGCAGCTTAGCTCCCCTAAATGAGCAGTTCTTC
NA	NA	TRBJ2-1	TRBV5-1	CASSPTGRANEQFF	TGCGCCAGCAGCCCGACAGGCCGGGCGAATGAGCAGTTCTTC
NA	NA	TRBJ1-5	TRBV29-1	CSVEGPNQPQHF	TGCAGCGTCGAGGGGCCCAATCAGCCCCAGCATTTT
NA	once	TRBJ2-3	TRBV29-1	CSATGTWTDTQYF	TGCAGCGCTACCGGGACCTGGACGGATACGCAGTATTTT
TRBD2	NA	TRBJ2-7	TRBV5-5	CASSGGGSSQYF	TGTGCCAGCAGTGGCGGGGGTTCGTCTCAGTACTTC
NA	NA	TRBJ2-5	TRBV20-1	CSASRRNQETQYF	TGCAGTGCTAGTCGCCGGAACCAAGAGACCCAGTACTTC
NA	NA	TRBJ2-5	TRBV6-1	CASSEAAGPRETQYF	TGTGCCAGCAGTGAAGCGGCAGGACCGAGAGAGACCCAGTACTTC
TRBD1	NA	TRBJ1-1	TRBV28	CASSTGTGEAFF	TGTGCCAGCAGTACCGGGACAGGTGAAGCTTTCTTT
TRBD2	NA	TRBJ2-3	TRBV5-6	CASSFILADSTDTQYF	TGTGCCAGCAGCTTCATACTAGCGGATAGCACAGATACGCAGTATTTT
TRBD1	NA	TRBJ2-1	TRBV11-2	CASSPTWTGPETQFF	TGTGCCAGCAGCCCTACCTGGACAGGGCCAGAGACCCAGTTCTTC
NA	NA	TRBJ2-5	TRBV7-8	CASSLIPSGKYQETQYF	TGTGCCAGCAGCTTGATACCCAGCGGAAAGTACCAAGAGACCCAGTACTTC
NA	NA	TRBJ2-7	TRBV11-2	CASSLTGQRYEQYF	TGTGCCAGCAGCCTAACAGGGCAGCGATACGAGCAGTACTTC
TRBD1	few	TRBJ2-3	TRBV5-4	CASNYGRDRGTDTQYF	TGTGCCAGCAATTACGGTCGGGACAGGGGAACAGATACGCAGTATTTT
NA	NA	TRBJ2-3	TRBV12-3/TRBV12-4	CASTYEGWTDTQYF	TGTGCCAGCACATACGAGGGTTGGACAGATACGCAGTATTTT
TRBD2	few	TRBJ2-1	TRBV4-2	CASSRGGGNNEQFF	TGTGCCAGCAGCCGGGGCGGGGGTAACAATGAGCAGTTCTTC
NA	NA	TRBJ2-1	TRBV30	CAWSGQSYNEQFF	TGTGCCTGGAGTGGACAGTCCTACAATGAGCAGTTCTTC
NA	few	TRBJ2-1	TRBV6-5	CASSYVRAPYNEQFF	TGTGCCAGCAGTTACGTTCGCGCCCCCTACAATGAGCAGTTCTTC
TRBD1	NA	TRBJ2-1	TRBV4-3	CASSLGTGRPYNEQFF	TGCGCCAGCAGCCTAGGGACAGGGAGGCCCTACAATGAGCAGTTCTTC
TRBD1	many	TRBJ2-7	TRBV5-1	CASSLPGQGSYEQYF	TGCGCCAGCAGCTTGCCGGGACAGGGGTCCTACGAGCAGTACTTC
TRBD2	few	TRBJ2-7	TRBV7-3	CASSSQHLSGTSGRETERREQYF	TGTGCCAGCAGCTCTCAACACCTGTCCGGGACTAGCGGGAGGGAGACCGAGAGGCGCGAGCAGTACTTC
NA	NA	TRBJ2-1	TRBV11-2	CASSFPSGTTPYNEQFF	TGTGCCAGCAGCTTCCCGAGCGGGACAACACCCTACAATGAGCAGTTCTTC
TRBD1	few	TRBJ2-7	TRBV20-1	CSAVRPGTGPGEQYF	TGCAGTGCCGTAAGACCAGGGACAGGGCCCGGCGAGCAGTACTTC
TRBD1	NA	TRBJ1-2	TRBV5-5	CASSSWTGGSYGYTF	TGTGCCAGCAGCTCGTGGACAGGGGGTTCCTATGGCTACACCTTC
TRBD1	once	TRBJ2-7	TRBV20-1	CSARGKRDREAYEQYF	TGCAGTGCTAGAGGTAAAAGGGACAGGGAAGCCTACGAGCAGTACTTC
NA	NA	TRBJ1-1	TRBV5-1	CASRMEVNTEAFF	TGCGCCAGCAGAATGGAGGTGAACACTGAAGCTTTCTTT
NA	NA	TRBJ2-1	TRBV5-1	CASTPADPGNEQFF	TGCGCCAGCACCCCAGCGGACCCTGGGAATGAGCAGTTCTTC
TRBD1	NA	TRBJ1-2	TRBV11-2	CASSFHDWTGNGYTF	TGTGCCAGCAGCTTCCACGACTGGACAGGGAATGGCTACACCTTC
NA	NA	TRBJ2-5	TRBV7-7	CASSYNRDPEETQYF	TGTGCCAGCAGTTACAACCGGGATCCCGAGGAGACCCAGTACTTC
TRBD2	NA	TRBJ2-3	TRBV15	CATSRVPAGITDTQYF	TGTGCCACCAGCAGAGTTCCAGCGGGGATCACAGATACGCAGTATTTT
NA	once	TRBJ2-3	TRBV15	CATKGAASTDTQYF	TGTGCCACCAAAGGGGCAGCTAGCACAGATACGCAGTATTTT
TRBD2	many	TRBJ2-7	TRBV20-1	CSARDGTSGTISYEQYF	TGCAGTGCTAGAGATGGGACTAGCGGGACCATCTCCTACGAGCAGTACTTC
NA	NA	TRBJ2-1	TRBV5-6	CASSKDVSSYNEQFF	TGTGCCAGCAGCAAGGACGTCAGCTCCTACAATGAGCAGTTCTTC
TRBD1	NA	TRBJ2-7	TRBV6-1	CASSTGTGSREQYF	TGTGCCAGCAGTACCGGGACAGGGAGCCGCGAGCAGTACTTC
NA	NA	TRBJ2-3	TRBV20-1	CSAVGWKNTQYF	TGCAGTGCTGTAGGTTGGAAGAATACGCAGTATTTT
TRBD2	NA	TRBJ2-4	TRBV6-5	CASRQNVLAGENIQYF	TGTGCCAGCAGGCAGAATGTACTAGCGGGGGAAAACATTCAGTACTTC
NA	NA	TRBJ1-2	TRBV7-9	CASSWVDNYGYTF	TGTGCCAGCAGCTGGGTAGACAACTATGGCTACACCTTC
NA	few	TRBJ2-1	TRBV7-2	CASSLAAGAAIYNEQFF	TGTGCCAGCAGCTTAGCCGCAGGCGCCGCCATCTACAATGAGCAGTTCTTC
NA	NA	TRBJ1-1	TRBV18	CASSGGPGPGTEAFF	TGTGCCAGCTCAGGGGGGCCAGGGCCGGGCACTGAAGCTTTCTTT
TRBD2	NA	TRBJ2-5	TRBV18	CASSLGLAVGTQYF	TGTGCCAGCTCACTCGGACTAGCGGTCGGGACCCAGTACTTC